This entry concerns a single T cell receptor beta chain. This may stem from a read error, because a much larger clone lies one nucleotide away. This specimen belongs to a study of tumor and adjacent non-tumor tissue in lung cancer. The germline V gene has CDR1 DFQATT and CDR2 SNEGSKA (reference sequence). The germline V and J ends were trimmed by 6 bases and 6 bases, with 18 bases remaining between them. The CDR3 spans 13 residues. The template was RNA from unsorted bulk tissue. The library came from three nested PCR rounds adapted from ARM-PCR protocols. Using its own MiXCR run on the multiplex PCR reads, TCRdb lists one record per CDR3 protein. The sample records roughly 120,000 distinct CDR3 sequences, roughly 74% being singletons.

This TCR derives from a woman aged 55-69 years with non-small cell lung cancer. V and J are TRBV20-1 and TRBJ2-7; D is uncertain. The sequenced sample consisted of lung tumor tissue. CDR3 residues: CSAPITCYREQYF. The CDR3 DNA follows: TGCAGTGCCCCCATTACTTGTTATCGCGAGCAGTACTTC.